This T cell receptor beta chain was observed in a study of blood T cell repertoires in COVID-19. Study-level background: The study counted Cohort 3 donors as recovered given two negative PCRs, clearance, or symptom resolution.

Germline V lookup: CDR1 MGHDK, CDR2 SYGVNS. The ends were cut back, 10 bases at V and 4 bases at J, with 19 bases in the middle. The CDR3 runs to 15 residues. Sequencing used immunoSEQ multiplex PCR; TCRdb keeps in-frame clones, though not all of them. In the table there are approximately 150,000 clones, 79% of which are singletons. Sequencing used PBMCs or T cells enriched from blood (not recorded which). The TCR originated in a woman aged 70-85 years in a cohort exposed to, infected with or recovered from COVID-19 (not recorded which). J is TRBJ1-4 and V is TRBV25-1; no firm D call. The CDR3, as DNA: TGTGCCACCCACCCCTCAAGGACTATTAATGAAAAACTGTTTTTT. This codes for CATHPSRTINEKLFF.